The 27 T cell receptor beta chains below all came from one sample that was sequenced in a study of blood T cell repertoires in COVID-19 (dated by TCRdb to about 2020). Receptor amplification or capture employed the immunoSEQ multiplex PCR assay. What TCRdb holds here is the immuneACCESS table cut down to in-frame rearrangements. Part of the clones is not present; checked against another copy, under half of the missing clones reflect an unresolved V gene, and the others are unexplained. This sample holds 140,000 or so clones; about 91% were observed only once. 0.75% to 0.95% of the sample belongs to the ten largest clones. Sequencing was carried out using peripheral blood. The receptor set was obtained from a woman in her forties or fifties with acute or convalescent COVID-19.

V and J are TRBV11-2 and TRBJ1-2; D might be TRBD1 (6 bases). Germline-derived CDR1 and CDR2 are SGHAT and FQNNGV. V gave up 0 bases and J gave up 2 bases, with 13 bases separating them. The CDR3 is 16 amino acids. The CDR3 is CASSLDRAGENYGYTF. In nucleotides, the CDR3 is TGTGCCAGCAGCTTAGATCGTGCAGGGGAGAACTATGGCTACACCTTC.

For the CDR3, the DNA is TGTGCCACCAGTGACCCTAGTCAGGGTGACTATGGCTACACCTTC. Encoded protein: CATSDPSQGDYGYTF. The rearrangement links TRBV24-1 to TRBJ1-2; D perhaps matches TRBD1 (5 bases). V lost 4 bases to trimming and J lost 3 bases, with 14 bases between them. The V gene's germline CDR1 is KGHDR and CDR2 SFDVKD. CDR3 length: 15 residues.

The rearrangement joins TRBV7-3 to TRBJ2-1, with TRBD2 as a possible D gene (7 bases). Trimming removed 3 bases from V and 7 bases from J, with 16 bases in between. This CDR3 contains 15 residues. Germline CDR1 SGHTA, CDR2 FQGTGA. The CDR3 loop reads CASSLAGAQGNEQFF. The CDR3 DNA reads TGTGCCAGCAGCTTGGCGGGAGCCCAGGGGAATGAGCAGTTCTTC. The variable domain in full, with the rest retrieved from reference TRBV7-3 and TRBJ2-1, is GAGVSQTPSNKVTEKGKYVELRCDPISGHTALYWYRQSLGQGPEFLIYFQGTGAADDSGLPNDRFFAVRPEGSVSTLKIQRTERGDSAVYLCASSLAGAQGNEQFFGPGTRLTVL.

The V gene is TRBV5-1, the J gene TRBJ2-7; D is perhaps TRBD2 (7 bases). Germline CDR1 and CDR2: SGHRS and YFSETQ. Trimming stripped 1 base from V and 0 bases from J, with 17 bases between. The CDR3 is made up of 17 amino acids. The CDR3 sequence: CASSLQAGDTLSYEQYF. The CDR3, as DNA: TGCGCCAGCAGCTTGCAGGCGGGGGACACACTCTCCTACGAGCAGTACTTC.

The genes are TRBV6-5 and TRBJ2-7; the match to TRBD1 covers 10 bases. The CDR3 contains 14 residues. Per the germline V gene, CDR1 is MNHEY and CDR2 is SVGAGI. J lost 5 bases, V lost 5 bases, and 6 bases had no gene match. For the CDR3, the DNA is TGTGCCAGCAGTCCTGGACAGGGGGTGCACGAGCAGTACTTC. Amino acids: CASSPGQGVHEQYF.

CDR3 sequence reads: CASRVQATEAFF. The CDR3 DNA follows: TGTGCCAGCAGGGTACAGGCCACTGAAGCTTTCTTT. The J gene is TRBJ1-1, the V gene TRBV2; D is possibly TRBD1 (5 bases). CDR1 and CDR2 from the germline V gene are SNHLY and FYNNEI. This CDR3 comprises 12 residues. Trimming cost V 6 bases and J 4 bases, with 9 bases left between them.

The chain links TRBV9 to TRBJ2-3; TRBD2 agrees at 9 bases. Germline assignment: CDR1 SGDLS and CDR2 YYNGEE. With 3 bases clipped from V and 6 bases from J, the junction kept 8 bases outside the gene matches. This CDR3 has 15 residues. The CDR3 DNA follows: TGTGCCAGCAGCGCGATGGGTAGCGGGGGTGATACGCAGTATTTT. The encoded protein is CASSAMGSGGDTQYF.

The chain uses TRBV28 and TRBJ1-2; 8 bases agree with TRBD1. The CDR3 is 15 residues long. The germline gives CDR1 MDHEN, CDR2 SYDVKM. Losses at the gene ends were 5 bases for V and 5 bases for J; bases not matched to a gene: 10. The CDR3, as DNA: TGTGCCAGCAGTCCCAAGGACAGGGTGGTATATGGCTACACCTTC. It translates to CASSPKDRVVYGYTF.

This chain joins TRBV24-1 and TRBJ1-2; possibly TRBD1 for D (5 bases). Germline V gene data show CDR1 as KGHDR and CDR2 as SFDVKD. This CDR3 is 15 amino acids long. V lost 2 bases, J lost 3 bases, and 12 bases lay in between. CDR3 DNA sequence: TGTGCCACCAGTGATTCTTACGGGGGGGACTATGGCTACACCTTC. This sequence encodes CATSDSYGGDYGYTF.

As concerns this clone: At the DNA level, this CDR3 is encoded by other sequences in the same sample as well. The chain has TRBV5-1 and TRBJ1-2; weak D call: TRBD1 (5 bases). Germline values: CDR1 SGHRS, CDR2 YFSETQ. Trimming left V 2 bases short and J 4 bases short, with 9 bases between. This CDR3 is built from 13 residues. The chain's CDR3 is CASSLGEGYGYTF. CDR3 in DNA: TGCGCCAGCAGCTTAGGGGAGGGCTATGGCTACACCTTC.

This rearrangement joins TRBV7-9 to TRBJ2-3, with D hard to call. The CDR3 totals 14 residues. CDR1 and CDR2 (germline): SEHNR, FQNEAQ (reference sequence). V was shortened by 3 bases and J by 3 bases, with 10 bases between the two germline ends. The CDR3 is CASSLPAGTDTQYF. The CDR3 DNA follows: TGTGCCAGCAGCTTGCCCGCCGGGACAGATACGCAGTATTTT.

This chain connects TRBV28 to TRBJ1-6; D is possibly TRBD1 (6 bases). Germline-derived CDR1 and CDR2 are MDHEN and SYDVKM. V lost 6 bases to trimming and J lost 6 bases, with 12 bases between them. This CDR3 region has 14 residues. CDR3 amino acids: CASRMDSFNSPLHF. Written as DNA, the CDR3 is TGTGCCAGCAGGATGGACAGCTTTAATTCACCCCTCCACTTT.

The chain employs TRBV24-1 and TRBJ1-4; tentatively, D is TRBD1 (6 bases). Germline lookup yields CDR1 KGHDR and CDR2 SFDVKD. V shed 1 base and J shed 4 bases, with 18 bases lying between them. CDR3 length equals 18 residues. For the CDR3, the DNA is TGTGCCACCAGTGATTTCAGGACCGCAGAAGGGGGTAATGAAAAACTGTTTTTT. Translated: CATSDFRTAEGGNEKLFF.

DNA of the CDR3: TGTGCCAGCAGCTACTACCCGGGGTCCCACGAGCAGTACTTC. Its protein is CASSYYPGSHEQYF. The V and J genes are TRBV2 and TRBJ2-7; D is possibly TRBD2 (5 bases). This CDR3 is 14 amino acids long. CDR1 SNHLY and CDR2 FYNNEI come from the germline V gene. Trimming removed 6 bases at V and 5 bases at J, with 17 bases between.

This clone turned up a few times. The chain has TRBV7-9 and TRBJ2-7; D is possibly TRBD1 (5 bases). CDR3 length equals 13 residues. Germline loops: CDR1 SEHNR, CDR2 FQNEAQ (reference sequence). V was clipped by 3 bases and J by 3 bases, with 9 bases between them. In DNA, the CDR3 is TGTGCCAGCAGCTTGGACACGAACTACGAGCAGTACTTC. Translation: CASSLDTNYEQYF.

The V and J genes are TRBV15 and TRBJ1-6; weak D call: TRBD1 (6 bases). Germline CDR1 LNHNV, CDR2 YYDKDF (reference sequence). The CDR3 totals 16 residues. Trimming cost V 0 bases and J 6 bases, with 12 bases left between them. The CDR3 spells CATSRDRTVTNSPLHF. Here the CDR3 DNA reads TGTGCCACCAGCAGAGATCGGACAGTTACTAATTCACCCCTCCACTTT.

CDR3 bases: TGTGCCAGCAGCTTAGGGCTAGCGGGGGGCTGGGGGTTGTACTTC. It translates to CASSLGLAGGWGLYF. J is TRBJ2-7 and V is TRBV7-8; 11 nucleotides match TRBD2. CDR1 is SGHVS, CDR2 FQNEAQ, per germline. The J segment lost 12 bases and the V segment lost 1 base, leaving 11 bases of the junction unmatched. The length of the CDR3 is 15 residues.

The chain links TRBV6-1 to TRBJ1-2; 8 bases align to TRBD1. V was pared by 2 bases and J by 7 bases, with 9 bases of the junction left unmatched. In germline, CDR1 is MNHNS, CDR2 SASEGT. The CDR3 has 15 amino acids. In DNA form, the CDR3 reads TGTGCCAGCAGTGAAAGAGCGGACAGGGCCAGTGGCTACACCTTC. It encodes CASSERADRASGYTF.

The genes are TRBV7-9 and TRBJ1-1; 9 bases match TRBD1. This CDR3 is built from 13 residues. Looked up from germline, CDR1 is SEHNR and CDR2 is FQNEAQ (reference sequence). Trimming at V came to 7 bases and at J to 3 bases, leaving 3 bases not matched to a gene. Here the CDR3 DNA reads TGTGCCAGCATCCGGACAGGGGACACTGAAGCTTTCTTT. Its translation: CASIRTGDTEAFF.

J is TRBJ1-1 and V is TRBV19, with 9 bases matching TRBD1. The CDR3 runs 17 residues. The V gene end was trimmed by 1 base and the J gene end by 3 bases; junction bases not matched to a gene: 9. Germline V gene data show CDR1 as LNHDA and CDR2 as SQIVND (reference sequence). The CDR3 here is CASSIGGTGPRDTEAFF. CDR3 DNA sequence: TGTGCCAGTAGTATAGGCGGGACAGGGCCTAGGGACACTGAAGCTTTCTTT.

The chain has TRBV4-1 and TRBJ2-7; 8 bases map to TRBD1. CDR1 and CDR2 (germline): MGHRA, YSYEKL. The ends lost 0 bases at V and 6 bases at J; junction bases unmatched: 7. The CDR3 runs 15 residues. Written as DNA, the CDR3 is TGCGCCAGCAGCCAAGAAGGGGCAGGGGGCGCCGAGCAGTACTTC. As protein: CASSQEGAGGAEQYF.

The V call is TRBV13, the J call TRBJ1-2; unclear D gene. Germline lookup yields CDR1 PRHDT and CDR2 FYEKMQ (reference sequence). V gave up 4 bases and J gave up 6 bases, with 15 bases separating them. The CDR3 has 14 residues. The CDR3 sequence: CASSSPGKWDGYTF. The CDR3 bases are TGTGCCAGCAGCTCCCCGGGGAAATGGGATGGCTACACCTTC. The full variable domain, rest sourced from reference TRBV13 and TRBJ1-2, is AAGVIQSPRHLIKEKRETATLKCYPIPRHDTVYWYQQGPGQDPQFLISFYEKMQSDKGSIPDRFSAQQFSDYHSELNMSSLELGDSALYFCASSSPGKWDGYTFGSGTRLTVV.

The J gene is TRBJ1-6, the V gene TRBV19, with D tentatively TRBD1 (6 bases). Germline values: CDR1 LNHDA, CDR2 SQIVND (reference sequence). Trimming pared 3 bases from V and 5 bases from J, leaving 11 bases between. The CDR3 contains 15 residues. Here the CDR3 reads CASSIMGADNSPLHF. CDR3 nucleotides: TGTGCCAGTAGTATTATGGGGGCAGATAATTCACCCCTCCACTTT.

CDR3 nucleotides: TGTGCCAGCAGCGCCCACACCGGGAGGGCCAGTGAGCAGTTCTTC. Protein: CASSAHTGRASEQFF. The V call is TRBV9, the J call TRBJ2-1; TRBD2 matches at 8 bases. From germline, CDR1 is SGDLS and CDR2 YYNGEE. The CDR3 length is 15 residues. V shed 3 bases and J 9 bases; nucleotides not matched to a gene: 11.

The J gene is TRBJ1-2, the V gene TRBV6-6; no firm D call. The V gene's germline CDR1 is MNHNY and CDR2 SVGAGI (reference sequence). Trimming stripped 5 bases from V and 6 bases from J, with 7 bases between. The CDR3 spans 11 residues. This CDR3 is CASSIDNGYTF. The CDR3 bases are TGTGCCAGCAGTATAGACAATGGCTACACCTTC.

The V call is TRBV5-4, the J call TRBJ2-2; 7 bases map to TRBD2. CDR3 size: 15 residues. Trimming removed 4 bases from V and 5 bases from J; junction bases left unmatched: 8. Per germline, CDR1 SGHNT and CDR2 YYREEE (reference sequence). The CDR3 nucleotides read TGTGCCAGCAGCCCCGCACGGGGGGTGACCGGGGAGCTGTTTTTT. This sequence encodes CASSPARGVTGELFF. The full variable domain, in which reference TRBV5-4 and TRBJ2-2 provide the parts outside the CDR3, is ETGVTQSPTHLIKTRGQQVTLRCSSQSGHNTVSWYQQALGQGPQFIFQYYREEENGRGNFPPRFSGLQFPNYSSELNVNALELDDSALYLCASSPARGVTGELFFGEGSRLTVL.

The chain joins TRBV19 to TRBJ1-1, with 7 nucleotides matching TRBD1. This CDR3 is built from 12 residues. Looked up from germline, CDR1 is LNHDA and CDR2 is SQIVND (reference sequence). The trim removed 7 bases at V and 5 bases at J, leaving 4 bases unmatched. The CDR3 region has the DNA TGTGCCAGTAACCCAGGGGGGACTGAAGCTTTCTTT. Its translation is CASNPGGTEAFF.